This record concerns one T cell receptor beta chain sequence. The antigen is undetermined. Patients who had autoimmune disease history or got systemic immunosuppression were left out. These data come from a study of OX40 agonist ivuxolimab in advanced cancers. Study conclusions and caveats: Some of the lowest clonal expansion was seen in partial responders at 0.1-3.0 mg/kg.

Some clones are missing from TCRdb's copy, which holds only in-frame ones; the method was immunoSEQ multiplex PCR. The sample holds roughly 61,000 clones, 80% to 90% seen once. The sequence derives from an adult with an advanced solid tumor such as melanoma, head and neck, liver or kidney cancer. Sequenced material: CD4+ or CD8+ T cells sorted from blood, taken in a trial of the OX40 agonist ivuxolimab.

This CDR3 is CASSPQRTSGRVYNEQFF. The CDR3 coding sequence is TGTGCCAGCTCACCACAAAGGACTAGCGGGAGGGTCTACAATGAGCAGTTCTTC. The gene calls are TRBV18 and TRBJ2-1; 15 bases fit TRBD2. The CDR3 covers 18 residues. Germline CDR1 KGHSH, CDR2 LQKENI. V was clipped by 1 base and J by 3 bases; unmatched bases: 4. Full variable domain (outside the CDR3, taken from reference TRBV18 and TRBJ2-1): NAGVMQNPRHLVRRRGQEARLRCSPMKGHSHVYWYRQLPEEGLKFMVYLQKENIIDESGMPKERFSAEFPKEGPSILRIQQVVRGDSAAYFCASSPQRTSGRVYNEQFFGPGTRLTVL.